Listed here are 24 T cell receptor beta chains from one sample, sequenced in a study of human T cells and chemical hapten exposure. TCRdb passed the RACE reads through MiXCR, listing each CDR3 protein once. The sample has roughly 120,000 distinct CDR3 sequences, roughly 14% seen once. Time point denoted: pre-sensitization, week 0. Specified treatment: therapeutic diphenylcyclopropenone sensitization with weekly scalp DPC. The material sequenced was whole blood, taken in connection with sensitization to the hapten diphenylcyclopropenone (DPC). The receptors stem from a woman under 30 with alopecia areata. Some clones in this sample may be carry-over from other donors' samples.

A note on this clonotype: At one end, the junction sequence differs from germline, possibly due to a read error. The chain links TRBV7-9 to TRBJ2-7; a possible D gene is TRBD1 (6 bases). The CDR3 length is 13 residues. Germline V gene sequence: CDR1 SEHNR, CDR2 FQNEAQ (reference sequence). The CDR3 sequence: CAGSRTVSYEQYF. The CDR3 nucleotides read TGTGCCGGCAGTCGGACAGTCTCCTACGAGCAGTACTTC.

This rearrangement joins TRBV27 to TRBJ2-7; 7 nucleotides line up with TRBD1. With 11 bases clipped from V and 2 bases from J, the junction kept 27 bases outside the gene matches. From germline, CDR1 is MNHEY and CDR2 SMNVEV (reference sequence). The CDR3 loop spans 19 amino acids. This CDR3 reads CAGPPAGHRAGGLTYEQYF. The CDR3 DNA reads TGTGCCGGCCCTCCAGCAGGCCATCGAGCAGGGGGATTGACCTACGAGCAGTACTTC.

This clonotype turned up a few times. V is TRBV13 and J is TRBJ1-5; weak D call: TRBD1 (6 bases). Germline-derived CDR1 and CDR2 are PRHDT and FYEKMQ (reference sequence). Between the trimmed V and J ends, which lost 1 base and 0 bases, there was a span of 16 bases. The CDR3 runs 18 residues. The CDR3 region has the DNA TGTGCCAGCAGCTTAGCGGACAGAGGGAGTTATAGCAATCAGCCCCAGCATTTT. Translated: CASSLADRGSYSNQPQHF.

The CDR3 loop reads CSAQPGLAGVGLLETQYF. The CDR3, as DNA: TGCAGTGCGCAACCGGGACTAGCGGGGGTGGGGTTGTTAGAGACCCAGTACTTC. The rearrangement uses TRBV20-1 and TRBJ2-5; 14 nucleotides agree with TRBD2. Germline loops: CDR1 DFQATT, CDR2 SNEGSKA (reference sequence). This CDR3 has 18 amino acids. J gave up 4 bases and V 6 bases, and 16 bases lay outside the gene matches.

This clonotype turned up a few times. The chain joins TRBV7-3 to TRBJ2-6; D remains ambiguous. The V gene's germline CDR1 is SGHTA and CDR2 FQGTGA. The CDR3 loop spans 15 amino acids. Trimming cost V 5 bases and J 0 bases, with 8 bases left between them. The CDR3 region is CASSPTVSGANVLTF. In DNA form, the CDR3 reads TGTGCCAGCAGCCCGACCGTCTCTGGGGCCAACGTCCTGACTTTC.

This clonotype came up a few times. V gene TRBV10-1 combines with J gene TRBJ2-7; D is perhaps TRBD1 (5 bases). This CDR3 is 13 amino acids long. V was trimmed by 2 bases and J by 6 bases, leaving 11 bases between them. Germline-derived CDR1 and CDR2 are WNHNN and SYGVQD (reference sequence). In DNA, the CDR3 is TGCGCCAGCAGTGAGGGCAGGGCCCTCGAGCAGTACTTC. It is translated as CASSEGRALEQYF.

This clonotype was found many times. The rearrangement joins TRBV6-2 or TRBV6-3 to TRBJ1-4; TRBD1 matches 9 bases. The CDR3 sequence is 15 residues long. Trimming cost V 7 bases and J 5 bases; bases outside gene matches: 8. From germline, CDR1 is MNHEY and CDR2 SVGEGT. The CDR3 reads CASTDRGTANEKLFF. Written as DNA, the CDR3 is TGTGCCAGCACCGACAGGGGGACGGCAAATGAAAAACTGTTTTTT.

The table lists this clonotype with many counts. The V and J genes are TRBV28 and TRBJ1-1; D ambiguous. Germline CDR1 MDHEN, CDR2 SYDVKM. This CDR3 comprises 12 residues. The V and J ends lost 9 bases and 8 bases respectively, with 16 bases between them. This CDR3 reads CASSLGPGEAFF. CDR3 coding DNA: TGTGCCAGTTCTCTAGGCCCCGGAGAAGCTTTCTTT.

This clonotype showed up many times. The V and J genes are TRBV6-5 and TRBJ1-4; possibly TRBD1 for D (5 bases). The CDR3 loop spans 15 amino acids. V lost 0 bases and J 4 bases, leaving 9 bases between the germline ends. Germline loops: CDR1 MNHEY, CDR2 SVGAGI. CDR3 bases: TGTGCCAGCAGTTACTCCGCGACAGATAATGAAAAACTGTTTTTT. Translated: CASSYSATDNEKLFF.

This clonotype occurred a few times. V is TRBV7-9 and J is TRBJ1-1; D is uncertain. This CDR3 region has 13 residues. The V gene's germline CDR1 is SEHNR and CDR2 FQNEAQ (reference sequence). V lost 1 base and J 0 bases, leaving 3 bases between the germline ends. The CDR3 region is CASSLVMNTEAFF. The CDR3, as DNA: TGTGCCAGCAGCTTAGTAATGAACACTGAAGCTTTCTTT. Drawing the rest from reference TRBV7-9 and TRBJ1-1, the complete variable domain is DTGVSQNPRHKITKRGQNVTFRCDPISEHNRLYWYRQTLGQGPEFLTYFQNEAQLEKSRLLSDRFSAERPKGSFSTLEIQRTEQGDSAMYLCASSLVMNTEAFFGQGTRLTVV.

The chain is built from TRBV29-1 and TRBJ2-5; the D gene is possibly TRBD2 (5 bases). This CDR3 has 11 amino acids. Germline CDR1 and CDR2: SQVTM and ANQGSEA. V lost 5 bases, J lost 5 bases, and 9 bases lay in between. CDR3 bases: TGCAGCGTTTCGTCGGGGGAGACCCAGTACTTC. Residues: CSVSSGETQYF.

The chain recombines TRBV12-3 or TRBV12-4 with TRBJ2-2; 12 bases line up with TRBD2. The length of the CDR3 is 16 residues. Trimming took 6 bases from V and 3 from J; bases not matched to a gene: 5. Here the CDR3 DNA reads TGTGCCAGCAGGACTAGCGGGGGAGCGGACACCGGGGAGCTGTTTTTT. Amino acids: CASRTSGGADTGELFF.

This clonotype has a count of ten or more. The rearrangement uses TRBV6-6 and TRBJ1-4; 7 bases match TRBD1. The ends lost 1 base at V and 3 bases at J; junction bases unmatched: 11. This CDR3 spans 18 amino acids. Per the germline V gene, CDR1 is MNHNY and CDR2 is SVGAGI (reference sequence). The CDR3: CASSYYSRAGTANEKLFF. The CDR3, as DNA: TGTGCCAGCAGTTACTACTCGAGGGCCGGGACAGCTAATGAAAAACTGTTTTTT.

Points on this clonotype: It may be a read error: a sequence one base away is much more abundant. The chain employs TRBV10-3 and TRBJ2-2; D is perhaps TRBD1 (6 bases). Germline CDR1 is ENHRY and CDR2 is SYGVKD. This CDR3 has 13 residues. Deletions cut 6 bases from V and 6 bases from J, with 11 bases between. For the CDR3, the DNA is TGTGCCATCAGCCCAGGGGTTTCCGGGGAGCTGTTTTTT. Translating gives CAISPGVSGELFF.

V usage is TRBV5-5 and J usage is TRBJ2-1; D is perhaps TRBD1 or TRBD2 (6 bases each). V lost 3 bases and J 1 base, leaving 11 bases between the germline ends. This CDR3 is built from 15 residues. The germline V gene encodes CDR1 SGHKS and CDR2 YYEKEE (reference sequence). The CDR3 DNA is TGTGCCAGCAGCTCGGGGGCCCGTTCCTACAATGAGCAGTTCTTC. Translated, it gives CASSSGARSYNEQFF. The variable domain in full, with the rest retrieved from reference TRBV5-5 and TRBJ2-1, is DAGVTQSPTHLIKTRGQQVTLRCSPISGHKSVSWYQQVLGQGPQFIFQYYEKEERGRGNFPDRFSARQFPNYSSELNVNALLLGDSALYLCASSSGARSYNEQFFGPGTRLTVL.

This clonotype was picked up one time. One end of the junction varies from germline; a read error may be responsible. The DNA for the CDR3 is TGTGTCAGCAGCTTAGCGCGCAGGGCAAGGAACACTGAAGCTTTCTTT. It yields the protein CVSSLARRARNTEAFF. This chain links TRBV7-6 with TRBJ1-1, with D tentatively TRBD1 (5 bases). Germline-derived CDR1 and CDR2 are SGHVS and FNYEAQ. The CDR3 has 16 amino acids.

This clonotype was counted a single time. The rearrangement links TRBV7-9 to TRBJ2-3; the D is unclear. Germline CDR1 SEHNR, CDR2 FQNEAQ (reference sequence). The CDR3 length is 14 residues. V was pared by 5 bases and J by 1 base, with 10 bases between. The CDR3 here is CASSRTDGTDTQYF. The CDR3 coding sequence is TGTGCCAGCAGCCGGACCGACGGCACAGATACGCAGTATTTT. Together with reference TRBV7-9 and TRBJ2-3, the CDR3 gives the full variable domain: DTGVSQNPRHKITKRGQNVTFRCDPISEHNRLYWYRQTLGQGPEFLTYFQNEAQLEKSRLLSDRFSAERPKGSFSTLEIQRTEQGDSAMYLCASSRTDGTDTQYFGPGTRLTVL.

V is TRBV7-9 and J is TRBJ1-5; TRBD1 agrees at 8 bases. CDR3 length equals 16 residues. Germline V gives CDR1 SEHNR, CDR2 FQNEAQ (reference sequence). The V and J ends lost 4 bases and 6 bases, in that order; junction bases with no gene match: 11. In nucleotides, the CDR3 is TGTGCCAGCAGCTCCACCGGACAGGGAAGGAGTCAGCCCCAGCATTTT. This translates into CASSSTGQGRSQPQHF.

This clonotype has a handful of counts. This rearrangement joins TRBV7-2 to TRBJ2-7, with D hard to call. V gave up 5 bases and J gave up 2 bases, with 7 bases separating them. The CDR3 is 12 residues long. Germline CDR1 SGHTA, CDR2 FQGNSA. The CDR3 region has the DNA TGTGCCAGCAGCCGTGCGGCCTACGAGCAGTACTTC. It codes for CASSRAAYEQYF.

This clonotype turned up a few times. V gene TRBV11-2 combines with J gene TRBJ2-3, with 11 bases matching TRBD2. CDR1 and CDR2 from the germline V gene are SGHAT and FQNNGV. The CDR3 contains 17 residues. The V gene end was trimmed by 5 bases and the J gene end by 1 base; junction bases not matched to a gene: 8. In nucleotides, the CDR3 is TGTGCCAGCAGCCCCATGAAACTAGCGGGGGGCACAGATACGCAGTATTTT. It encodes CASSPMKLAGGTDTQYF.

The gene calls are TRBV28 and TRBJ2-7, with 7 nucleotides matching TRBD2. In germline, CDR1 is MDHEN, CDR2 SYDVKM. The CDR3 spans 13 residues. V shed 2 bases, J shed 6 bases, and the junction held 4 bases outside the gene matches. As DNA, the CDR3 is TGTGCCAGCAGTTTAGTGGGCGGGGGCGAGCAGTACTTC. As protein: CASSLVGGGEQYF.

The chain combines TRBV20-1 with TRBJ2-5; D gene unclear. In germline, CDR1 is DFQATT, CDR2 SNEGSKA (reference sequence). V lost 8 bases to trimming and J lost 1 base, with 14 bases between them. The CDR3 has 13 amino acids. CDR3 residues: CSTILGLQETQYF. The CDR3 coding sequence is TGCAGTACTATTCTCGGGCTCCAAGAGACCCAGTACTTC.

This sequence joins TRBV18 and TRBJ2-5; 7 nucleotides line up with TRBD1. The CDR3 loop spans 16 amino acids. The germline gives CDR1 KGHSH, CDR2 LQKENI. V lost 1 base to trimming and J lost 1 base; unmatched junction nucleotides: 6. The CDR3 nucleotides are TGTGCCAGCTCACCACTAATGACAGGGCCCCAAGAGACCCAGTACTTC. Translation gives CASSPLMTGPQETQYF.

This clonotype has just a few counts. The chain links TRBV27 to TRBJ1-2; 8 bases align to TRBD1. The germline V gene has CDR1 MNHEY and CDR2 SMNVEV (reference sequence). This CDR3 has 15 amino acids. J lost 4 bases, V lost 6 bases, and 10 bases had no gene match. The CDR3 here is CASRLTWDRSYGYTF. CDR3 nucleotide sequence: TGTGCCAGCAGGCTGACCTGGGACAGGTCCTATGGCTACACCTTC.